This T cell receptor beta chain was recovered during a study of early T cells in non-severe SARS-CoV-2 infection. The CDR3 runs to 15 residues. Germline V gene lookup returns CDR1 MGHRA and CDR2 YSYEKL. The ends were cut back, 1 base at V and 5 bases at J, with 12 bases in the middle. TCRdb analysed the 5' RACE reads with MiXCR anew, one entry per CDR3 protein. In the table there are more than 90,000 distinct CDR3 sequences, 11% of which are singletons. The material sequenced was whole blood. The chain joins TRBV4-1 to TRBJ2-1; unclear D gene. The source is an adult who was a healthcare worker with PCR-confirmed SARS-CoV-2 infection or an uninfected control (not recorded which). The CDR3 protein is CASSQGPWVDNEQFF. The CDR3 bases are TGCGCCAGCAGCCAAGGCCCATGGGTAGACAATGAGCAGTTCTTC.